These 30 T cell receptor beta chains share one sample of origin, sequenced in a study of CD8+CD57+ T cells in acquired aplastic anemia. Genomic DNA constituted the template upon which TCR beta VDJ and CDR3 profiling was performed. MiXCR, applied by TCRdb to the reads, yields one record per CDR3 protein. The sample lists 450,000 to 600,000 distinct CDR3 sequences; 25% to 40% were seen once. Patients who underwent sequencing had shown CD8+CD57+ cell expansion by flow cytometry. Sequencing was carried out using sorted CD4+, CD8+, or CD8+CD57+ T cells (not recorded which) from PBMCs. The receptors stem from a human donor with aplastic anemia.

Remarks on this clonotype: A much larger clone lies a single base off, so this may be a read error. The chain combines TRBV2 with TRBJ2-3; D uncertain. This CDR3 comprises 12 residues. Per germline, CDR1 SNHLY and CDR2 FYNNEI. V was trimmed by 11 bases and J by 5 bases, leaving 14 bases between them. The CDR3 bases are TGTGCCTGCGACTCTATAAGAGATACGCAGTATTTT. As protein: CACDSIRDTQYF.

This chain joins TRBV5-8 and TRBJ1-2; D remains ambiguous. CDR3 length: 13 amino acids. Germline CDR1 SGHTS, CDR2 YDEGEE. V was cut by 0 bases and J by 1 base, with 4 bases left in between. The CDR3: CASSLVVNYGYTF. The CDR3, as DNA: TGTGCCAGCAGCTTGGTAGTTAACTATGGCTACACCTTC.

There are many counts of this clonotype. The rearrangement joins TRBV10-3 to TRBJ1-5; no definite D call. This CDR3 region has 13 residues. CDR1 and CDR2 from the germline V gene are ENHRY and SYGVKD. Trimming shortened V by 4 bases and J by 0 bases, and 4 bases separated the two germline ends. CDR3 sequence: CAISGDSNQPQHF. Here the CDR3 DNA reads TGTGCCATCAGTGGGGATAGCAATCAGCCCCAGCATTTT.

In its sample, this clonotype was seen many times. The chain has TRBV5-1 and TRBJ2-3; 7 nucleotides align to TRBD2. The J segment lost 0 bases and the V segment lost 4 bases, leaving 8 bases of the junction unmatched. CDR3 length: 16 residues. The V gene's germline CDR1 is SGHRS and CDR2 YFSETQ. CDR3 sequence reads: CASSTATSASTDTQYF. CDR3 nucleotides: TGCGCCAGCAGCACAGCAACTAGCGCCAGCACAGATACGCAGTATTTT.

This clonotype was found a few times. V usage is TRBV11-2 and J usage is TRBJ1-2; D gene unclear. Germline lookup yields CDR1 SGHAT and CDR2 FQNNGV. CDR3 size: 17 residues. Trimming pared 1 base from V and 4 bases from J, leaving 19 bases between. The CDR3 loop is CASSLVAEGVPSYGYTF. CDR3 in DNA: TGTGCCAGCAGCTTAGTAGCAGAGGGTGTCCCTAGCTATGGCTACACCTTC.

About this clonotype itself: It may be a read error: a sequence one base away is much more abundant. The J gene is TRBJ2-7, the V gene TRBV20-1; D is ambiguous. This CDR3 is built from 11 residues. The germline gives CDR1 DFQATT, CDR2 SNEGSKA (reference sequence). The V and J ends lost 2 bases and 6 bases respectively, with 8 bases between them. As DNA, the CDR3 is TGCAGTGCTAGACGTGGCGGCGAGCAGTACTTC. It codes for CSARRGGEQYF.

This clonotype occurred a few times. CDR3 region: CASSLTRVDNSPLHF. DNA of the CDR3: TGTGCCAGCAGTTTAACCAGGGTGGATAATTCACCCCTCCACTTT. The chain combines TRBV27 with TRBJ1-6; the D gene is possibly TRBD1 (5 bases). Trimming removed 2 bases at V and 5 bases at J, with 10 bases between. Germline V gene sequence: CDR1 MNHEY, CDR2 SMNVEV (reference sequence). CDR3 length: 15 amino acids.

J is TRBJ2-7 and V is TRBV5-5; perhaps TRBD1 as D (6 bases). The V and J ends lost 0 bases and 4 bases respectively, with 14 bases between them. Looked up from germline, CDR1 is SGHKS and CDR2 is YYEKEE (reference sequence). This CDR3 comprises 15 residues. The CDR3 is CASSLEGDLGYEQYF. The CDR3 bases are TGTGCCAGCAGCTTGGAGGGGGACCTAGGATACGAGCAGTACTTC.

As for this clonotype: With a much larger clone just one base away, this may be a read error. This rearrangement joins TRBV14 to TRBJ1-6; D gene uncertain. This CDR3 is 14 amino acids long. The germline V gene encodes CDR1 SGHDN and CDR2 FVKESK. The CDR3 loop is CAGSQEISNSPLHF. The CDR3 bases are TGTGCCGGCAGCCAAGAGATTTCGAATTCACCCCTCCACTTT.

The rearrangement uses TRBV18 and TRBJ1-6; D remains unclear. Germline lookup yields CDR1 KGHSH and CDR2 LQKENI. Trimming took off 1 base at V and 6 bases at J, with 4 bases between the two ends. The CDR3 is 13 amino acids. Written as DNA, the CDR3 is TGTGCCAGCTCACCACGGAGTAATTCACCCCTCCACTTT. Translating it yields CASSPRSNSPLHF.

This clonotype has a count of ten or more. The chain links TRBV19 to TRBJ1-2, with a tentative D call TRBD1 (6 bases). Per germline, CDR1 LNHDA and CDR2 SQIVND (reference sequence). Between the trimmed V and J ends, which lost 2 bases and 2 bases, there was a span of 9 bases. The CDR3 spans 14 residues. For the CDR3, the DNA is TGTGCCAGTAGTATACCGGGACAAAACTATGGCTACACCTTC. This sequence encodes CASSIPGQNYGYTF.

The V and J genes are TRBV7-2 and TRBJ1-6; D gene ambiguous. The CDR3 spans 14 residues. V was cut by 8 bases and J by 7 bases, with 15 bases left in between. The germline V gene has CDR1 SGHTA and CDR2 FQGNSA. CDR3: CASSPDGENSPLHF. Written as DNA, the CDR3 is TGTGCCAGCTCACCCGACGGGGAGAATTCACCCCTCCACTTT.

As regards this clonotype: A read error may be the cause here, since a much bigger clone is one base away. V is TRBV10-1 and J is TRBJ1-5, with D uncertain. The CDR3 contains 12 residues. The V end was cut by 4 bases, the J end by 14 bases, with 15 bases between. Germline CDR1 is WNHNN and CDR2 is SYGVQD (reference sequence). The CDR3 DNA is TGCGCCAGCAGTGGGACCGGCAGTTTTAAGCATTTT. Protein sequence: CASSGTGSFKHF.

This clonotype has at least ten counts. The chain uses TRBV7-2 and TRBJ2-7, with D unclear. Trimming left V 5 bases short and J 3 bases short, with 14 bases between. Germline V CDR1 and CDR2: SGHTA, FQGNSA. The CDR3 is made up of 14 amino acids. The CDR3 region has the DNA TGTGCCAGCAGCAGGGATGGGTATGACTACGAGCAGTACTTC. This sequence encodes CASSRDGYDYEQYF.

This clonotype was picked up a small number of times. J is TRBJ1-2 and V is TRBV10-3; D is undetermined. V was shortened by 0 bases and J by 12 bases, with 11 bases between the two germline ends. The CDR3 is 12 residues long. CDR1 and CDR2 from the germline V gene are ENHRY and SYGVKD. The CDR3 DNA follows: TGTGCCATCAGTGAGTCGGGATGGGGAAACACCTTC. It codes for CAISESGWGNTF.

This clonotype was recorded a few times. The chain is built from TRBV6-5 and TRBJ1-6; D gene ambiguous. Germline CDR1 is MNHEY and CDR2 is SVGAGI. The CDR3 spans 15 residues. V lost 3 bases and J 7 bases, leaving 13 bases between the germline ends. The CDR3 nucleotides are TGTGCCAGCAGTTATGAGGTCGGGGTCAATTCACCCCTCCACTTT. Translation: CASSYEVGVNSPLHF.

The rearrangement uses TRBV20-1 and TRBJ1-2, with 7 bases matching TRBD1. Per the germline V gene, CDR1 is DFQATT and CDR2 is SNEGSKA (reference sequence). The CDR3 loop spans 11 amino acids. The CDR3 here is CSRQGVYGYTF. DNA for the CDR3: TGCAGCCGACAGGGAGTCTATGGCTACACCTTC.

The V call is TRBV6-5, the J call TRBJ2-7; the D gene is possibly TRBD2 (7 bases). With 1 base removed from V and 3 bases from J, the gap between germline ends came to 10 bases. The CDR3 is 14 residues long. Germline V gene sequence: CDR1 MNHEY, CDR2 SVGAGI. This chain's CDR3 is CASSYWGGGYEQYF. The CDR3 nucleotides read TGTGCCAGCAGTTACTGGGGAGGGGGCTACGAGCAGTACTTC.

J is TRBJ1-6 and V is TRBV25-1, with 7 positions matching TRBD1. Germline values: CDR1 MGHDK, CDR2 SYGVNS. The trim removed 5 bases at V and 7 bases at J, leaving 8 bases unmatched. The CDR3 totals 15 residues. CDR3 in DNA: TGTGCCAGCAGTCTCACCGGGACAGTAAATTCACCCCTCCACTTT. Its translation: CASSLTGTVNSPLHF.

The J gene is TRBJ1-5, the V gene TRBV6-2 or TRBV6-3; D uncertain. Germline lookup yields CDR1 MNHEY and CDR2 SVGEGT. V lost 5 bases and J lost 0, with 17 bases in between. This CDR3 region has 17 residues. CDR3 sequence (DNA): TGTGCCAGCAGTCCCATCCGGACGGACGGTAGCAATCAGCCCCAGCATTTT. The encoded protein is CASSPIRTDGSNQPQHF.

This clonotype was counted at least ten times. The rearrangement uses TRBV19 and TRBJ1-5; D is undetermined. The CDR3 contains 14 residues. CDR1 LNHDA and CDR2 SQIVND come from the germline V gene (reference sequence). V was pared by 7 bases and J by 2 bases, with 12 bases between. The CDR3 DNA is TGTGCCAGTAACCAACATGTTGGCAATCAGCCCCAGCATTTT. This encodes CASNQHVGNQPQHF.

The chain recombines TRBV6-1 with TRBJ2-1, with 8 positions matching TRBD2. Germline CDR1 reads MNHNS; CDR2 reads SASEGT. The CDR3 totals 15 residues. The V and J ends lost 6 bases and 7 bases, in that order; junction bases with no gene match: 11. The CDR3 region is CASSPTSVRGNEQFF. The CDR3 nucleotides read TGTGCCAGCAGCCCGACTAGCGTGCGGGGAAATGAGCAGTTCTTC.

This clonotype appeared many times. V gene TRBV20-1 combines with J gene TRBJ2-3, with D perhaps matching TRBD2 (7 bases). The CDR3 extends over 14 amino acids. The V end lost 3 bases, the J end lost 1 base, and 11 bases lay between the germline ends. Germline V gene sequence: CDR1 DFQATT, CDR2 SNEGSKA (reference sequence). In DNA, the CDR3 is TGCAGTGCTAGGGGGGGGGCCGGCACAGATACGCAGTATTTT. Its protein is CSARGGAGTDTQYF.

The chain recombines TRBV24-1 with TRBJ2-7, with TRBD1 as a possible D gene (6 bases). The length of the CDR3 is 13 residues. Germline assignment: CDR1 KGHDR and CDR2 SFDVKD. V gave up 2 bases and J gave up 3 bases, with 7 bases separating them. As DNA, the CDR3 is TGTGCCACCAGTGATTCACAGGGCTACGAGCAGTACTTC. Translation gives CATSDSQGYEQYF.

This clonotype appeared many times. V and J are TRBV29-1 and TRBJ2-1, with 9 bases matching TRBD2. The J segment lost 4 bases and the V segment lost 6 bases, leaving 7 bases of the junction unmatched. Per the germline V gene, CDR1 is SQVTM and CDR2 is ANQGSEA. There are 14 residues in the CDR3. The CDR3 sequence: CSVLLAGSYNEQFF. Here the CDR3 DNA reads TGCAGCGTCCTACTAGCGGGTAGTTACAATGAGCAGTTCTTC.

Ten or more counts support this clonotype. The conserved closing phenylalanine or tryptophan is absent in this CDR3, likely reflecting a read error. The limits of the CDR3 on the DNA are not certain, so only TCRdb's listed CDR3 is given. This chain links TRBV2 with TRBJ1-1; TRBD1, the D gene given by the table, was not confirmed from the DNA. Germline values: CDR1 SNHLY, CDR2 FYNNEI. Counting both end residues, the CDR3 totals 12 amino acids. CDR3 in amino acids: CASSDLGTLKGI.

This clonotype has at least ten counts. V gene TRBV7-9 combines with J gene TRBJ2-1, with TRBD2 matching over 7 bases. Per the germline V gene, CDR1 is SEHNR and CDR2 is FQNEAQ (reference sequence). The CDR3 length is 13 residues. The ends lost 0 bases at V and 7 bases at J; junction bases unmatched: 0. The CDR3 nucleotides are TGTGCCAGCAGCTTAGCGGGGGGGAATGAGCAGTTCTTC. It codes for CASSLAGGNEQFF.

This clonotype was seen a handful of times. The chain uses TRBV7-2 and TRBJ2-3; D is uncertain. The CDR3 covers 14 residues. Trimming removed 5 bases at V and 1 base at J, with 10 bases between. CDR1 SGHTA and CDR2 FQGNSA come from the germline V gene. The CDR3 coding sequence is TGTGCCAGCAGCCCCGGCGTGCGCACAGATACGCAGTATTTT. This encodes CASSPGVRTDTQYF.

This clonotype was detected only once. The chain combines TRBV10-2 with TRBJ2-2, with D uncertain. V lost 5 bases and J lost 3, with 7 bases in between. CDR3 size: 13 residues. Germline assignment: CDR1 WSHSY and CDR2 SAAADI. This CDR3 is CASSPSYTGELFF. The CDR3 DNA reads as TGCGCCAGCAGTCCTAGTTACACCGGGGAGCTGTTTTTT.

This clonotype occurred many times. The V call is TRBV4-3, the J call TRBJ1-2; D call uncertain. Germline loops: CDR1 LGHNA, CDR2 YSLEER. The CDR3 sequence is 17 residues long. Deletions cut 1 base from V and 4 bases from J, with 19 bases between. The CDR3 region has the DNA TGCGCCAGCAGCCAAGGGGTGGGAGGAGTGGCCTCCTATGGCTACACCTTC. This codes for CASSQGVGGVASYGYTF.